The rows below give T cell receptor beta chains drawn from one sample of a study of control samples from healthy donors and cancer patients. Assay used: immunoSEQ multiplex PCR; TCRdb lists only in-frame clones, some missing. This sample yields approximately 90,000 clones, of which 65% to 85% are seen a single time; under 40% belongs to the top ten. The source material was PBMCs. Source of these receptors: a man between 65 and 80 years old with lung cancer. The CDR3 runs from the conserved cysteine through the conserved F or W.

TRBV15	TRBJ1-2	CATSRETRTAYGYTF
TRBV29-1	TRBJ2-5	CSVGQAQETQYF
TRBV7-2	TRBJ2-7	CASSSRTSYEQYF
TRBV13	TRBJ1-1	CASSLGLRGSAFF
TRBV10-2	TRBJ1-3	CASSKRSSGSGNTIYF
TRBV18	TRBJ2-2	CASSPSTRGGPGELFF
TRBV10-1	TRBJ1-6	CASSAGTANSPLHF
TRBV6-2/TRBV6-3	TRBJ2-2	CASSPISGGAGTGELFF
TRBV15	TRBJ1-2	CATSTRQGTNYGYTF
TRBV9	TRBJ1-2	CASSVASGVANYGYTF
TRBV28	TRBJ2-7	CASSPRLAASYEQYF
TRBV24-1	TRBJ2-1	CATSDPEPRGTSYNEQFF
TRBV9	TRBJ2-7	CASSVSTWAGAEQYF
TRBV19	TRBJ1-5	CASFTGEGQPQHF
TRBV5-6	TRBJ2-7	CASSLSNPGEQYF
TRBV3-1/TRBV3-2	TRBJ2-6	CASSRSGTGFGANVLTF
TRBV7-9	TRBJ2-3	CASSSAGSGGGTDTQYF
TRBV14	TRBJ1-1	CASSSWDDVNTEAFF
TRBV7-9	TRBJ1-3	CASSLAETNTIYF
TRBV7-3	TRBJ2-3	CASSLTGIPTDTQYF
TRBV6-2/TRBV6-3	TRBJ2-7	CASSYGGKYEQYF
TRBV4-1	TRBJ1-5	CASSQVHVVGTGNQPQHF